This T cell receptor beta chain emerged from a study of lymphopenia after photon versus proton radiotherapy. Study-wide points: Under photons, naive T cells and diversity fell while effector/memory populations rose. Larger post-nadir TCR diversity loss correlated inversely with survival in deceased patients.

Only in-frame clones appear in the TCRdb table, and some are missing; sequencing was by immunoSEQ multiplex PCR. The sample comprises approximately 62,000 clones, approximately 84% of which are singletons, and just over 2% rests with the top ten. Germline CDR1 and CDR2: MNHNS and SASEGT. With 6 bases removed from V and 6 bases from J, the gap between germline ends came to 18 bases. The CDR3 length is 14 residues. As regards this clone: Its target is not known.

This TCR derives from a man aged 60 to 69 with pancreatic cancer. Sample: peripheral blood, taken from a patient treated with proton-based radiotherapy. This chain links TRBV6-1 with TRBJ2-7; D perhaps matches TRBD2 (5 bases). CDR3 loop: CASRDRDAPVEQYF. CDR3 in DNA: TGTGCCAGCAGGGACCGGGATGCGCCGGTCGAGCAGTACTTC.